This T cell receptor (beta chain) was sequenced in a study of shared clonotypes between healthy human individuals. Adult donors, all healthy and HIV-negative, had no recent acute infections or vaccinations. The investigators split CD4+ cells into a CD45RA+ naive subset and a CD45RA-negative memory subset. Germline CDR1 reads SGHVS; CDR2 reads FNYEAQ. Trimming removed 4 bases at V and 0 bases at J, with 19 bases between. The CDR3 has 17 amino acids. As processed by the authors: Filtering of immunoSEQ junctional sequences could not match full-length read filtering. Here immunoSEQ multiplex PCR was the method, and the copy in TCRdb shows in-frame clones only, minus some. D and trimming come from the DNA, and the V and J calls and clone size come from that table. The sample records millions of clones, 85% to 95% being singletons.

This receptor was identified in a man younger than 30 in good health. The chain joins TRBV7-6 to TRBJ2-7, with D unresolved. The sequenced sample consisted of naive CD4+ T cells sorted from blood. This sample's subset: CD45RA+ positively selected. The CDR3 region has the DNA TGTGCCAGCAGCTCCCCATTTTGGAATAAACACTCCTACGAGCAGTACTTC. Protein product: CASSSPFWNKHSYEQYF.